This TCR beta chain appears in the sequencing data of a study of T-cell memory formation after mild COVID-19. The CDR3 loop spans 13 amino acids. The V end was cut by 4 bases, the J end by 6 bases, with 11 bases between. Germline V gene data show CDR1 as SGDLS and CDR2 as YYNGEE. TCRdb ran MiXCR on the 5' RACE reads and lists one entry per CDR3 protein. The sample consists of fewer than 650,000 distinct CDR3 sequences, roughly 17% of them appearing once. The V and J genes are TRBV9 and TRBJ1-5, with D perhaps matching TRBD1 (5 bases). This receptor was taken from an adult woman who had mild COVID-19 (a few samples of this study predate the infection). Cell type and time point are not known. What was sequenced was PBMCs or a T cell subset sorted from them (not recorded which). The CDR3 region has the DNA TGTGCCAGCAGCCTTAGCGGGGCTCAGCCCCAGCATTTT. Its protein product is CASSLSGAQPQHF. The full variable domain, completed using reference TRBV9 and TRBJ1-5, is DSGVTQTPKHLITATGQRVTLRCSPRSGDLSVYWYQQSLDQGLQFLIQYYNGEERAKGNILERFSAQQFPDLHSELNLSSLELGDSALYFCASSLSGAQPQHFGDGTRLSIL.